This TCR beta chain emerged from a study of identical twins. TCRdb analysed the 5' RACE reads with MiXCR anew, one entry per CDR3 protein. The sample includes some 790,000 distinct CDR3 sequences, around a sixth of them seen just once. These data also featured in a second study, about T cells expressing NK-cell markers. That investigation notes: NKG2C+ dominant clonotype frequencies in six or seven donors were roughly 1.0-7.0% of CD8+ T cells.

The clonotype comes from a woman younger than 35 in good health. Sequenced: PBMCs.

The chain's CDR3 is CASSLAIAGGLETQYF. CDR3 sequence (DNA): TGTGCCAGCAGCTTGGCGATAGCGGGGGGGCTGGAGACCCAGTACTTC. The chain is built from TRBV5-5 and TRBJ2-5; TRBD2 aligns across 11 bases. Germline lookup yields CDR1 SGHKS and CDR2 YYEKEE (reference sequence). J was trimmed by 5 bases and V by 0 bases; bases with no gene match: 6. The CDR3 spans 16 residues.